This T cell receptor (beta chain) was captured in a study of shared T cell receptors in the human thymus. V shed 1 base and J shed 12 bases, with 28 bases lying between them. Germline lookup yields CDR1 MGHRA and CDR2 YSYEKL. The CDR3 has 18 amino acids. Using immunoSEQ multiplex PCR, the repertoire was profiled, and TCRdb retains in-frame clones only, with some absent. Of over 350,000 clones in the sample, around 95% were seen once. The TCR sequence derives from a human donor. The J gene is TRBJ2-1, the V gene TRBV4-1; D is perhaps TRBD1 or TRBD2 (5 bases each). Sequencing was performed on thymocytes. This CDR3 is CASSQVTGPLGPWAGQFF. The CDR3 nucleotides read TGCGCCAGCAGCCAAGTCACGGGGCCACTAGGCCCCTGGGCGGGGCAGTTCTTC.